This record looks at one TCR beta chain sequence and its context. The CDR3 runs 10 residues. Trimming pared 3 bases from V and 5 bases from J, leaving 2 bases between. The germline V gene has CDR1 DFQATT and CDR2 SNEGSKA (reference sequence). This specimen comes from a study of T cell changes during pregnancy in multiple sclerosis. TCRdb's copy holds only in-frame clones and misses some; the assay was immunoSEQ multiplex PCR. The sample carries roughly 61,000 clones, approximately 94% recorded once. Sequenced material: CD8+ T cells from peripheral blood mononuclear cells, taken after pregnancy. The V call is TRBV20-1, the J call TRBJ2-1; D is ambiguous. The sequence derives from a female donor with multiple sclerosis, enrolled in a pregnancy study. The CDR3 nucleotides are TGCAGTGCTAGCGACAATGAGCAGTTCTTC. This translates into CSASDNEQFF.